Reported below is one T cell receptor (beta chain). Its specificity is unknown. This specimen belongs to a study of siplizumab effects on memory and regulatory T cells. Cells from the mixed lymphocyte reaction were cocultured for six to seven days at 37°C. The assay was immunoSEQ multiplex PCR, and TCRdb's table has in-frame clones only and misses some. The data contain roughly 810 clones, 72% of them singletons. This CDR3 contains 14 residues. V lost 5 bases to trimming and J lost 1 base; unmatched junction nucleotides: 3. Germline V gene lookup returns CDR1 SNHLY and CDR2 FYNNEI. Study-level findings and limits: The diversity of naive T cells seemed greater than that of memory cells, and their alloresponse contribution seemed major. Naive or memory phenotype assignment was not possible for roughly 75-96% of proliferating CD4+ or CD8+ clones. No functional test confirmed suppression by proliferating siplizumab-culture Tregs. Mappable alloreactive CD4+ clones averaged about 74% Treg-derived with siplizumab versus less than 30% in controls.

The chain links TRBV2 to TRBJ2-7; TRBD2 agrees at 9 bases. The sequenced material came from CFSE-low (dividing) CD4+ T cells sorted from an allogeneic mixed lymphocyte reaction. This receptor was obtained from a human donor in good health; the cells came from an allogeneic mixed lymphocyte reaction. Some clones in this sample may be carry-over from other donors' samples. This chain's CDR3 is CASSRLAGSYEQYF. CDR3 in DNA: TGTGCCAGCAGTCGTCTAGCGGGATCCTACGAGCAGTACTTC. Supplemented by reference TRBV2 and TRBJ2-7, the full variable domain reads EPEVTQTPSHQVTQMGQEVILRCVPISNHLYFYWYRQILGQKVEFLVSFYNNEISEKSEIFDDQFSVERPDGSNFTLKIRSTKLEDSAMYFCASSRLAGSYEQYFGPGTRLTVT.